One sample yielded the 28 T cell receptor beta chains listed below, sequenced in a study of cytomegalovirus exposure and HLA in healthy donors. Amplification used 60 Vbeta primers and 13 Jbeta primers. The data were produced by immunoSEQ multiplex PCR, yet TCRdb's version contains in-frame clones alone and is incomplete. Counted here are hundreds of thousands of clones, about three quarters occurring once; the ten biggest clones make up about 2%. Sequencing was carried out using PBMCs. The origin of the receptors is a male donor in good health and CMV-seronegative.

This clone was seen only once. The V call is TRBV11-1, the J call TRBJ1-2; 8 nucleotides align to TRBD1. There are 17 residues in the CDR3. V lost 2 bases and J lost 2; bases outside the gene matches: 10. The germline V gene has CDR1 SGHAT and CDR2 FQDESV (reference sequence). CDR3 sequence: CASSLQGAAFPNYGYTF. The CDR3 nucleotides read TGTGCCAGCAGCTTACAGGGGGCCGCATTCCCCAACTATGGCTACACCTTC.

The chain recombines TRBV7-9 with TRBJ2-1; 8 positions match TRBD2. The CDR3 runs to 16 residues. The germline V gene has CDR1 SEHNR and CDR2 FQNEAQ (reference sequence). V lost 7 bases, J lost 1 base, and 9 bases stayed unmatched. CDR3 nucleotides: TGTGCCAGCACTCCCCCACGGGGGGGGTCCTACAATGAGCAGTTCTTC. It encodes CASTPPRGGSYNEQFF.

This clone was picked up a small number of times. The chain carries TRBV11-3 and TRBJ2-7; 11 bases align to TRBD2. This CDR3 has 16 residues. Germline assignment: CDR1 SGHNT and CDR2 YENEEA. The V and J ends lost 5 bases and 5 bases, in that order; junction bases with no gene match: 11. CDR3 coding DNA: TGTGCCAGCAGCGTAATATTAGCGGGGGGGACCCACGAGCAGTACTTC. Its protein is CASSVILAGGTHEQYF.

Remarks on this clone: Other DNA sequences in the sample encode the same CDR3. This sequence joins TRBV5-6 and TRBJ2-1; a possible D gene is TRBD1 (5 bases). This CDR3 is built from 16 residues. Germline values: CDR1 SGHDT, CDR2 YYEEEE. The V gene lost 2 bases and the J gene lost 6 bases, with 18 bases spanning the gap. The CDR3 DNA sequence: TGTGCCAGCAGCTTAAGGGGCCAGGCAGCATCCAATGAGCAGTTCTTC. Protein sequence: CASSLRGQAASNEQFF.

This chain joins TRBV29-1 and TRBJ2-1; D is unresolved. The CDR3 runs to 15 residues. The germline gives CDR1 SQVTM, CDR2 ANQGSEA. V was cut by 0 bases and J by 3 bases, with 12 bases left in between. The CDR3: CSVEDKRFYYNEQFF. The DNA of the CDR3 is TGCAGCGTTGAAGATAAGAGATTTTACTACAATGAGCAGTTCTTC.

The chain joins TRBV7-3 to TRBJ2-3, with TRBD2 matching 7 bases. The CDR3 spans 15 residues. Per germline, CDR1 SGHTA and CDR2 FQGTGA. V lost 5 bases to trimming and J lost 9 bases; unmatched junction nucleotides: 14. The CDR3 loop is CASSVSGDGPKTQYF. CDR3 coding DNA: TGTGCCAGCAGCGTCAGCGGGGATGGACCTAAAACGCAGTATTTT.

This clone has a handful of counts. The chain joins TRBV5-1 to TRBJ1-5; weak D call: TRBD1 (6 bases). CDR3 length equals 13 residues. Trimming shortened V by 1 base and J by 15 bases, and 17 bases separated the two germline ends. The germline V gene has CDR1 SGHRS and CDR2 YFSETQ. The chain's CDR3 is CASSLLTGSPPHF. In nucleotides, the CDR3 is TGCGCCAGCAGCTTGTTGACAGGCTCGCCGCCGCATTTT.

This clone was observed a few times. J is TRBJ2-7 and V is TRBV7-9, with TRBD1 as a possible D gene (5 bases). V gave up 5 bases and J gave up 0 bases, with 14 bases separating them. The CDR3 is 15 residues long. Germline CDR1 SEHNR, CDR2 FQNEAQ (reference sequence). The CDR3 coding sequence is TGTGCCAGCAGCCCGCCAGGGCCAGACTCCTACGAGCAGTACTTC. Translating it yields CASSPPGPDSYEQYF.

The rearrangement uses TRBV7-2 and TRBJ1-6; D is undetermined. V was shortened by 4 bases and J by 5 bases, with 3 bases between the two germline ends. The CDR3 contains 12 residues. CDR1 is SGHTA, CDR2 FQGNSA, per germline. As DNA, the CDR3 is TGTGCCAGCAGCTCTAATAATTCACCCCTCCACTTT. Translated: CASSSNNSPLHF.

This chain connects TRBV2 to TRBJ2-7; possibly TRBD1 for D (7 bases). The CDR3 sequence is 15 residues long. V dropped 4 bases and J dropped 3 bases, with 16 bases sitting between them. Looked up from germline, CDR1 is SNHLY and CDR2 is FYNNEI. The CDR3 DNA reads as TGTGCCAGCAGTGGATCGACAGGGACTGGCTACGAGCAGTACTTC. Translation gives CASSGSTGTGYEQYF.

V and J are TRBV9 and TRBJ2-7; no clear D gene. Germline assignment: CDR1 SGDLS and CDR2 YYNGEE. The CDR3 consists of 12 residues. Trimming left V 3 bases short and J 0 bases short, with 4 bases between. CDR3 residues: CASSASSYEQYF. The CDR3, as DNA: TGTGCCAGCAGCGCTAGCTCCTACGAGCAGTACTTC.

The V gene is TRBV7-2, the J gene TRBJ2-1, with 10 bases aligning to TRBD1. Germline-derived CDR1 and CDR2 are SGHTA and FQGNSA. The V segment lost 3 bases and the J segment 6 bases; nucleotides outside the gene matches: 2. The CDR3 length is 14 residues. CDR3 sequence reads: CASSFRTGGNEQFF. CDR3 in DNA: TGTGCCAGCAGCTTTCGGACAGGGGGCAATGAGCAGTTCTTC.

This clone was seen a handful of times. The chain employs TRBV7-2 and TRBJ2-7; TRBD1 agrees at 7 bases. The V segment lost 5 bases and the J segment 2 bases; nucleotides outside the gene matches: 6. The germline V gene encodes CDR1 SGHTA and CDR2 FQGNSA. CDR3 size: 14 residues. CDR3 sequence: CASSTRQGTYEQYF. The CDR3 DNA sequence: TGTGCCAGCAGCACCCGACAGGGAACCTACGAGCAGTACTTC.

The CDR3 loop reads CASSQGLDRGRYEQYF. CDR3 DNA sequence: TGCGCCAGCAGCCAAGGACTGGACAGGGGGAGGTACGAGCAGTACTTC. The chain has TRBV4-3 and TRBJ2-7; 10 bases are shared with TRBD1. The CDR3 runs 16 residues. Germline V CDR1 and CDR2: LGHNA, YSLEER. The J segment lost 4 bases and the V segment lost 1 base, leaving 7 bases of the junction unmatched.

The V and J genes are TRBV6-5 and TRBJ2-5; 7 bases agree with TRBD2. The CDR3 has 15 residues. Germline lookup yields CDR1 MNHEY and CDR2 SVGAGI. V lost 6 bases to trimming and J lost 6 bases; unmatched junction nucleotides: 13. The chain's CDR3 is CASSPGGLEDKTQYF. CDR3 in DNA: TGTGCCAGCAGCCCCGGAGGACTAGAGGATAAGACCCAGTACTTC.

The gene calls are TRBV5-8 and TRBJ1-2; maybe TRBD1 (6 bases). CDR3 length: 13 residues. V lost 4 bases to trimming and J lost 3 bases, with 10 bases between them. Per germline, CDR1 SGHTS and CDR2 YDEGEE. The CDR3 region has the DNA TGTGCCAGCAGCCGGGACACCGACTATGGCTACACCTTC. Residues: CASSRDTDYGYTF.

This chain joins TRBV27 and TRBJ2-7; 11 bases are a match to TRBD1. Germline V CDR1 and CDR2: MNHEY, SMNVEV (reference sequence). CDR3 length: 14 amino acids. With V trimmed by 5 bases and J by 1 base, 1 base remained unmatched. CDR3 sequence: CASSGTGGSYEQYF. The DNA of the CDR3 is TGTGCCAGCAGTGGGACAGGGGGATCCTACGAGCAGTACTTC.

This rearrangement joins TRBV29-1 to TRBJ2-3; no clear D. Between the trimmed V and J ends, which lost 4 bases and 1 base, there was a span of 9 bases. Germline V CDR1 and CDR2: SQVTM, ANQGSEA. This CDR3 has 13 residues. CDR3 DNA sequence: TGCAGCGTTGGGCTCACCGGCACAGATACGCAGTATTTT. Amino acid sequence: CSVGLTGTDTQYF.

The V call is TRBV28, the J call TRBJ1-1; no clear D gene. Germline V gives CDR1 MDHEN, CDR2 SYDVKM. The CDR3 sequence is 12 residues long. V was clipped by 6 bases and J by 6 bases, with 11 bases between them. In DNA, the CDR3 is TGTGCCAGCAGGGCCCTGGAGGCTGAAGCTTTCTTT. It specifies CASRALEAEAFF.

The chain carries TRBV7-2 and TRBJ2-7; 7 nucleotides align to TRBD2. There are 12 residues in the CDR3. CDR1 SGHTA and CDR2 FQGNSA come from the germline V gene. J lost 3 bases, V lost 6 bases, and 2 bases had no gene match. CDR3 in amino acids: CASSQRGYEQYF. The CDR3 DNA reads as TGTGCCAGCAGTCAGCGGGGCTACGAGCAGTACTTC.

This chain connects TRBV5-4 to TRBJ1-1; no clear D gene. V shed 3 bases and J shed 0 bases, with 15 bases lying between them. Germline values: CDR1 SGHNT, CDR2 YYREEE (reference sequence). The CDR3 spans 16 residues. The CDR3 loop reads CASSSQSGSMNTEAFF. Here the CDR3 DNA reads TGTGCCAGCAGCTCACAGTCCGGGAGCATGAACACTGAAGCTTTCTTT.

This clone was seen more than once but under ten times. V usage is TRBV7-3 and J usage is TRBJ2-2, with 8 nucleotides matching TRBD2. The CDR3 has 16 amino acids. V gave up 1 base and J gave up 6 bases; unmatched junction bases: 7. Germline V gene data show CDR1 as SGHTA and CDR2 as FQGTGA. The CDR3 here is CASSLNLGLEPGELFF. DNA of the CDR3: TGTGCCAGCAGCTTAAATTTGGGACTAGAGCCCGGGGAGCTGTTTTTT.

The rearrangement links TRBV28 to TRBJ1-4; 11 bases are shared with TRBD1. The CDR3 consists of 17 residues. CDR1 MDHEN and CDR2 SYDVKM come from the germline V gene. With V trimmed by 6 bases and J by 0 bases, 6 bases remained unmatched. The CDR3 protein is CASRGQGAAPTNEKLFF. CDR3 nucleotides: TGTGCCAGCAGAGGACAGGGGGCTGCCCCAACTAATGAAAAACTGTTTTTT.

This clone was observed a few times. The chain combines TRBV27 with TRBJ1-6; TRBD1 aligns across 8 bases. This CDR3 comprises 17 residues. V lost 0 bases to trimming and J lost 7 bases; unmatched junction nucleotides: 8. Per the germline V gene, CDR1 is MNHEY and CDR2 is SMNVEV (reference sequence). CDR3 protein: CASSLSSGTGANSPLHF. In DNA form, the CDR3 reads TGTGCCAGCAGTTTATCCTCCGGGACAGGAGCCAATTCACCCCTCCACTTT.

The gene calls are TRBV30 and TRBJ2-2; 9 bases are shared with TRBD2. This CDR3 spans 17 amino acids. Losses at the gene ends were 3 bases for V and 7 bases for J; bases not matched to a gene: 15. The germline gives CDR1 GTSNPN, CDR2 SVGIG (reference sequence). This chain's CDR3 is CAWSLSLLRGGGGELFF. CDR3 in DNA: TGTGCCTGGAGCCTCTCCCTATTGCGGGGGGGAGGCGGGGAGCTGTTTTTT.

The chain combines TRBV7-9 with TRBJ2-7; 8 nucleotides match TRBD1. Germline V gene lookup returns CDR1 SEHNR and CDR2 FQNEAQ (reference sequence). This CDR3 contains 14 residues. Trimming cost V 3 bases and J 0 bases; bases outside gene matches: 1. The CDR3 DNA sequence: TGTGCCAGCAGCTTCGACAGGGGCTCCTACGAGCAGTACTTC. It codes for CASSFDRGSYEQYF.

The V call is TRBV2, the J call TRBJ2-7; 9 positions agree with TRBD1. With 7 bases clipped from V and 4 bases from J, the junction kept 8 bases outside the gene matches. The germline gives CDR1 SNHLY, CDR2 FYNNEI. The CDR3 consists of 14 residues. CDR3 sequence (DNA): TGTGCCAGCACCCCGGGACAGGGTCAATACGAGCAGTACTTC. This gives the protein CASTPGQGQYEQYF.

The DNA for the CDR3 is TGTGCCAGCAGCCCTGGGACTAGCGGGGGCACAGATACGCAGTATTTT. Translated, it gives CASSPGTSGGTDTQYF. This chain joins TRBV4-2 and TRBJ2-3, with TRBD2 matching over 13 bases. The V and J ends lost 4 bases and 1 base, in that order; junction bases with no gene match: 2. This CDR3 has 16 amino acids. Germline CDR1 and CDR2: LGHNA and YNFKEQ.